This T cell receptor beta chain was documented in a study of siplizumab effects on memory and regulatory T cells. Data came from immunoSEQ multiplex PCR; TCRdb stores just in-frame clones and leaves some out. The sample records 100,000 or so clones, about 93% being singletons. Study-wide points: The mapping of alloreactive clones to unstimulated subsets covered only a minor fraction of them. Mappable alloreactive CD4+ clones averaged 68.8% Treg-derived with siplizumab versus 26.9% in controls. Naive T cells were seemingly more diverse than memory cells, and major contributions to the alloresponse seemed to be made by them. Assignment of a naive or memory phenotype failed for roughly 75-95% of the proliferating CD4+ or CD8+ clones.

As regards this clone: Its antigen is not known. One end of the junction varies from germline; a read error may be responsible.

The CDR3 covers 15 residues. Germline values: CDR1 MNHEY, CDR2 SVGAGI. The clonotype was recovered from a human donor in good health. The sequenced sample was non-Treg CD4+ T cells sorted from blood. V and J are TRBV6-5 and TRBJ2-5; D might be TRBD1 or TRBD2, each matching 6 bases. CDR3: CASSYSGGEVETQYF. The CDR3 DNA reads TGTGCCAGCAGCTACTCCGGGGGCGAGGTGGAGACCCAGTACTTC.